The sequence of this TCR beta chain was determined in a study of blood T cell repertoires in COVID-19. Across the whole study: Samples of COVID-19 (acute and convalescent) were obtained from the United States, Italy and Spain. T cells, B-cell-depleted T cells, or PBMCs provided the cDNA or gDNA that served as material.

Enrolled during active infection, Seattle patients were then followed longitudinally. As originally analysed: Reference gene primer amplification yielded estimated nucleated cell counts. Here immunoSEQ multiplex PCR was the method, and the copy in TCRdb shows in-frame clones only, minus some. From that table come the V and J calls and clone size; the DNA was used to work out D and trimming. The sample has over 200,000 clones; 75% to 85% are singletons. The CDR3 is made up of 13 amino acids. The V end lost 9 bases, the J end lost 2 bases, and 15 bases lay between the germline ends. Germline loops: CDR1 SGHTS, CDR2 YDEGEE.

The clonotype originates from a woman aged 25 to 39 with COVID-19, enrolled during active disease. Sequencing was performed on peripheral blood. V usage is TRBV5-8 and J usage is TRBJ2-7; D gene unclear. The DNA of the CDR3 is TGTGCCAACCTTAGGAGACTCACCTACGAGCAGTACTTC. This encodes CANLRRLTYEQYF.